This TCR beta chain was retrieved from a study of T cells after yellow fever vaccination. Across the study: Preparation used SMART-Seq v4 Ultra Low Input for the low-cell-number fractions.

Looked up from germline, CDR1 is MGHRA and CDR2 is YSYEKL. CDR3 size: 14 residues. V lost 4 bases to trimming and J lost 1 base, with 11 bases between them. 5'RACE template switching generated TCR cDNA, adding a universal primer site and UMIs. TCRdb reprocessed the 5' RACE reads with MiXCR, giving one entry per CDR3 protein. This table holds about 300,000 distinct CDR3 sequences, roughly 6.8% found once. To note about this clonotype: Its specificity is not known.

Study-level findings and limits: Post-booster repertoires again held most primary-vaccination clones (about 96% CD4, 88% CD8). Only a small proportion of the clonotypes turned up in both the CD4 and the CD8 compartments, likely arising from convergent recombination.

The V call is TRBV4-1, the J call TRBJ2-7; D might be TRBD1 (5 bases). The source was PBMCs, collected more than 40 days after the first yellow fever vaccination. This receptor was obtained from a man aged 18 to 35 who received the YFV17D yellow fever vaccine. The CDR3 is CASSPSQGSYEQYF. CDR3 bases: TGCGCCAGCAGCCCAAGTCAGGGTTCCTACGAGCAGTACTTC.